The 7 T cell receptor beta chains in this list originate from one sample, sequenced in a study of OX40 agonist ivuxolimab in advanced cancers. Sequencing used immunoSEQ multiplex PCR; TCRdb keeps in-frame clones, though not all of them. The sample holds about 12,000 clones; approximately 80% are singletons and the top ten take 27%. Material: CD4+ or CD8+ T cells sorted from blood, obtained in a trial of the OX40 agonist ivuxolimab. Every receptor here comes from an adult with an advanced solid tumor such as melanoma, head and neck, liver or kidney cancer.

The V call is TRBV2, the J call TRBJ2-7, with D tentatively TRBD1 or TRBD2 (5 bases each). The V end lost 6 bases, the J end lost 2 bases, and 17 bases lay between the germline ends. CDR3 size: 15 residues. Germline CDR1 is SNHLY and CDR2 is FYNNEI. The CDR3 here is CASRAAQGTTYEQYF. The CDR3 nucleotides are TGTGCCAGCAGAGCGGCGCAGGGTACAACCTACGAGCAGTACTTC.

This clone appeared a few times. The CDR3 DNA follows: TGTGCCAGCAGCCAGGGGGCTGGTACTGAAGCTTTCTTT. Translated: CASSQGAGTEAFF. The genes are TRBV6-4 and TRBJ1-1; 8 bases fit TRBD1. With V trimmed by 6 bases and J by 5 bases, 5 bases remained unmatched. Germline CDR1 is MRHNA and CDR2 is SNTAGT. This CDR3 is built from 13 residues.

The chain combines TRBV5-1 with TRBJ2-2; 9 positions agree with TRBD1. Germline V gene data show CDR1 as SGHRS and CDR2 as YFSETQ. V was pared by 4 bases and J by 5 bases, with 3 bases of the junction left unmatched. The CDR3 sequence is 14 residues long. The CDR3 sequence: CASSRTGETGELFF. DNA of the CDR3: TGCGCCAGCAGCCGGACAGGGGAAACCGGGGAGCTGTTTTTT.

This clone was seen a few times. The rearrangement joins TRBV6-5 to TRBJ1-1; unclear D gene. Per the germline V gene, CDR1 is MNHEY and CDR2 is SVGAGI. This CDR3 has 13 residues. V gave up 0 bases and J gave up 5 bases, with 7 bases separating them. The CDR3 loop reads CASSYSWRTEAFF. In nucleotides, the CDR3 is TGTGCCAGCAGTTACTCTTGGCGGACTGAAGCTTTCTTT.

V gene TRBV6-5 combines with J gene TRBJ1-2, with a weak D call TRBD1 (5 bases). The ends were cut back, 8 bases at V and 2 bases at J, with 12 bases in the middle. Germline V CDR1 and CDR2: MNHEY, SVGAGI. The CDR3 sequence is 13 residues long. The CDR3: CASDGGLNYGYTF. CDR3 nucleotides: TGTGCCAGCGACGGGGGGTTAAACTATGGCTACACCTTC.

The V and J genes are TRBV7-9 and TRBJ2-7; D gene uncertain. This CDR3 has 13 amino acids. Trimming took off 5 bases at V and 0 bases at J, with 8 bases between the two ends. Germline values: CDR1 SEHNR, CDR2 FQNEAQ (reference sequence). The CDR3 DNA sequence: TGTGCCAGCAGCACACGGAGCTCCTACGAGCAGTACTTC. Protein product: CASSTRSSYEQYF.

This chain uses TRBV27 with TRBJ1-5; D is unclear. This CDR3 region has 12 residues. Trimming cost V 5 bases and J 4 bases, with 6 bases left between them. CDR1 MNHEY and CDR2 SMNVEV come from the germline V gene (reference sequence). The CDR3 coding sequence is TGTGCCAGCAGTCCAATTAATCAGCCCCAGCATTTT. Protein: CASSPINQPQHF.